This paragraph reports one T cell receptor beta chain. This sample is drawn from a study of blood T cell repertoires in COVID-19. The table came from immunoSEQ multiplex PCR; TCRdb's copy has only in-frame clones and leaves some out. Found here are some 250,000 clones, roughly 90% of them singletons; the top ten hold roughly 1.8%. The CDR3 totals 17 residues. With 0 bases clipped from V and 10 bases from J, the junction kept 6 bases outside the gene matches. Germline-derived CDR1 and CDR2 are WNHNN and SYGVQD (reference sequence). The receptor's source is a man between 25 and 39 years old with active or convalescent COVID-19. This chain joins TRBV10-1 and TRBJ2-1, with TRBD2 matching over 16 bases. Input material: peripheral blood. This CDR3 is CASSESPGLAGGLEQFF. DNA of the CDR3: TGCGCCAGCAGTGAGTCTCCGGGACTAGCGGGGGGGTTAGAGCAGTTCTTC.